This T cell receptor beta chain derives from a study of T-cell reconstitution after alpha-beta-depleted transplantation in children. For TCRbeta, the library was prepared with unique molecular identifiers. TCRdb recomputed calls from the PCR reads with MiXCR, one row per CDR3 protein. The data hold 550,000 to 600,000 distinct CDR3 sequences, with roughly 24% observed a single time. CDR1 ENHRY and CDR2 SYGVKD come from the germline V gene. The junction had 8 bases not matched to a gene; V was cut back by 11 bases and J by 4 bases. This CDR3 has 13 amino acids. This TCR derives from a boy in the first two years of life who had a stem cell transplant for acute myeloid leukemia, so the T cells may come from the graft donor. The sequencing used PBMCs, mostly from graft donor cells, collected 360 days after TCRalphabeta/CD19-depleted stem cell transplant. This rearrangement joins TRBV10-3 to TRBJ1-1; 9 nucleotides agree with TRBD1. This CDR3 reads CAVDRGEATEAFF. For the CDR3, the DNA is TGTGCCGTAGACAGGGGGGAGGCCACTGAAGCTTTCTTT.